This TCR beta chain is drawn from a study of OX40 agonist ivuxolimab in advanced cancers. Whole-study context: A mean age of around 60 years, range about 20 to 85, was recorded, and roughly 80% were male.

Researchers took blood at baseline, on cycle 4 day 1, and on cycle 7 day 1. Libraries were prepared by immunoSEQ multiplex PCR; TCRdb keeps only in-frame clonotypes and omits some of them. The sample holds around 76,000 clones; around 80% are singletons and the top ten take 1.1%. The study, taken as a whole, reports: Dose levels from 0.1 to 3.0 mg/kg saw CD4+ and CD8+ blood T cells expand clonally by week 6. Undetermined was the antigen specificity of the expanded peripheral T cells.

Of note for this clone: As yet, its antigen is unknown.

Trimming removed 4 bases at V and 1 base at J, with 25 bases between. CDR1 and CDR2 from the germline V gene are SGHDN and FVKESK. CDR3 length: 19 residues. The rearrangement links TRBV14 to TRBJ1-1; no clear D gene. Sequencing was performed on CD4+ or CD8+ T cells sorted from blood, taken in a trial of the OX40 agonist ivuxolimab. The clonotype comes from an adult with an advanced solid tumor such as melanoma, head and neck, liver or kidney cancer. Here the CDR3 reads CASSLLNGWAPMGNTEAFF. In nucleotides, the CDR3 is TGTGCCAGCAGCCTCCTCAACGGTTGGGCCCCGATGGGGAACACTGAAGCTTTCTTT.